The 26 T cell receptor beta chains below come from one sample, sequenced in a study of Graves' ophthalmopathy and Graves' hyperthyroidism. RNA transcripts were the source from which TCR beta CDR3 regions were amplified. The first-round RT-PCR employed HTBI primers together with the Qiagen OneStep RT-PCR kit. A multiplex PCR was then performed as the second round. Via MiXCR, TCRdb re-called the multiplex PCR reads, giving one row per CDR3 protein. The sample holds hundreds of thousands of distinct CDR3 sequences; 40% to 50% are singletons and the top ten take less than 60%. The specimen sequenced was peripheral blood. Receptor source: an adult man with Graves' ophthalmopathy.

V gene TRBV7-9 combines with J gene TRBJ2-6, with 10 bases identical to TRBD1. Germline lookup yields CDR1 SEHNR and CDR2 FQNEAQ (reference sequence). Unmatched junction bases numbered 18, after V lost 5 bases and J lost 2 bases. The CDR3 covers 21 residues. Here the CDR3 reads CASSHYDRGPLKVAGANVLTF. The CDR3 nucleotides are TGTGCCAGCAGCCATTATGACAGGGGGCCTCTGAAAGTGGCTGGGGCCAACGTCCTGACTTTC.

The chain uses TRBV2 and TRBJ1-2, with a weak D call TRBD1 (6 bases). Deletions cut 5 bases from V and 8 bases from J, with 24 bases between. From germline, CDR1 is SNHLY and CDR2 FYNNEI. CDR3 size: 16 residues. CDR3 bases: TGTGCCAGCAGTTCCACTCGGACGGGGGGCGAACGCGGCTACACCTTC. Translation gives CASSSTRTGGERGYTF.

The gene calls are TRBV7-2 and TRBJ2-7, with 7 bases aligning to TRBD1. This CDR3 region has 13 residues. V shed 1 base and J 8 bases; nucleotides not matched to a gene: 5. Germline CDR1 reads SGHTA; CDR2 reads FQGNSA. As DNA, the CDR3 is TGTGCCAGCAGCTTAGGACAGGGAGATAAGCAGTACTTC. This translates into CASSLGQGDKQYF.

The CDR3 is CSAILGGSEAFF. As DNA, the CDR3 is TGCAGTGCTATCCTTGGGGGGAGTGAAGCTTTCTTT. The rearrangement links TRBV20-1 to TRBJ1-1; TRBD1 is a possible D gene (5 bases). V gave up 4 bases and J gave up 7 bases, with 13 bases separating them. The CDR3 is 12 amino acids. CDR1 and CDR2 (germline): DFQATT, SNEGSKA (reference sequence).

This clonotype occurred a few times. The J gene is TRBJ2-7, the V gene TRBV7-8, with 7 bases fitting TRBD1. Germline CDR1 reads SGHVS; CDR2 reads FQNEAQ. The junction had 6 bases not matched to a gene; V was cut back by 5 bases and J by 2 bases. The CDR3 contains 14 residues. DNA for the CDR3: TGTGCCAGCAGCCAACGACAGGGTCCCTACGAGCAGTACTTC. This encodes CASSQRQGPYEQYF.

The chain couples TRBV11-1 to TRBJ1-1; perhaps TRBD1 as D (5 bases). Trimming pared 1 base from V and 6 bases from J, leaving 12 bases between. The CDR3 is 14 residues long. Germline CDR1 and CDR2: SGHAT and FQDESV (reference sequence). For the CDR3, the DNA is TGTGCCAGCAGCTTAGTAGGGGCTGACGCTGAAGCTTTCTTT. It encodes CASSLVGADAEAFF.

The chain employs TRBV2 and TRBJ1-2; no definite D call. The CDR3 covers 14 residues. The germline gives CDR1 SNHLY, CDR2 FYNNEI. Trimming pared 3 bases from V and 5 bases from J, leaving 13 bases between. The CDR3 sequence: CASSESGRKYGYTF. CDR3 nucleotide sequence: TGTGCCAGCAGTGAGTCGGGGAGGAAGTATGGCTACACCTTC. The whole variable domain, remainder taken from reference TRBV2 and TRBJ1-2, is EPEVTQTPSHQVTQMGQEVILRCVPISNHLYFYWYRQILGQKVEFLVSFYNNEISEKSEIFDDQFSVERPDGSNFTLKIRSTKLEDSAMYFCASSESGRKYGYTFGSGTRLTVV.

CDR3 DNA sequence: TGTGCCGGACCGGGACAGGGGAACTATGGCTACACCTTC. Translation: CAGPGQGNYGYTF. The chain links TRBV25-1 to TRBJ1-2, with TRBD1 matching 10 bases. CDR3 length: 13 residues. Germline-derived CDR1 and CDR2 are MGHDK and SYGVNS. V lost 11 bases and J lost 2; bases outside the gene matches: 5.

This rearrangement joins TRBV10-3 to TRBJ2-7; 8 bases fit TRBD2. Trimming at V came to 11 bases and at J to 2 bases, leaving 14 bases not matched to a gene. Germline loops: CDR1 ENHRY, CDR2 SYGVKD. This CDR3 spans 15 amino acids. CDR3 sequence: CAWSVLGSGTYEQYF. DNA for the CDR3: TGTGCCTGGAGTGTATTGGGTAGCGGGACCTACGAGCAGTACTTC.

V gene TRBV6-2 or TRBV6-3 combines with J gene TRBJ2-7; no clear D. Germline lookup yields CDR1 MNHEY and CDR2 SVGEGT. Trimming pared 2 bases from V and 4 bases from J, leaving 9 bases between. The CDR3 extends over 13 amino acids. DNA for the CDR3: TGTGCCAGCAGTTACCTATCGGGTTACGAGCAGTACTTC. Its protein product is CASSYLSGYEQYF.

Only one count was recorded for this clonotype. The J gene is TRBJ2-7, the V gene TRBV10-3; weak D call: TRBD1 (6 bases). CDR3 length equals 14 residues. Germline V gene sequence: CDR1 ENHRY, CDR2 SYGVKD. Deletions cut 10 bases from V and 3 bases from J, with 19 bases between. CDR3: CASSPPEGVYEQYF. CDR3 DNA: TGTGCCAGCTCACCACCCGAGGGGGTCTACGAGCAGTACTTC.

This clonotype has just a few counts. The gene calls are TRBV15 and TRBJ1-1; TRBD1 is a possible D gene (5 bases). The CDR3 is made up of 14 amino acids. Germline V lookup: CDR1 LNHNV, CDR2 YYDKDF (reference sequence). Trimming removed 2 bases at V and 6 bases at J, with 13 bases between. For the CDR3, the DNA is TGTGCCACCAGCAGAACACAGGAGGGGCCTGAAGCTTTCTTT. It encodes CATSRTQEGPEAFF.

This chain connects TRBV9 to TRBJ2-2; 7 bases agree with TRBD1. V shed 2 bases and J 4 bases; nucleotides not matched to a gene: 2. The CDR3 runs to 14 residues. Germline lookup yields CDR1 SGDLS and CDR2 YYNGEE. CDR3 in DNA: TGTGCCAGCAGCGTCGGACAGGTCACCGGGGAGCTGTTTTTT. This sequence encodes CASSVGQVTGELFF.

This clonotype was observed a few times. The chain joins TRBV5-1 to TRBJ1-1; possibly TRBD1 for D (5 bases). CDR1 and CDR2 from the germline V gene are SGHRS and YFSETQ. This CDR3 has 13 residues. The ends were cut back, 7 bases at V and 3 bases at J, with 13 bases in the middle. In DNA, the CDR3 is TGCGCCAGCGAAGATCAGGGAGACACTGAAGCTTTCTTT. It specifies CASEDQGDTEAFF.

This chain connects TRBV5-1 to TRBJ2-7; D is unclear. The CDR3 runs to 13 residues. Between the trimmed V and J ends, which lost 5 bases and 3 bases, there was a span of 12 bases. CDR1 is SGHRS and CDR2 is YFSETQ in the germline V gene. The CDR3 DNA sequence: TGCGCCAGCAGTCTTGATACTCACTACGAGCAGTACTTC. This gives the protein CASSLDTHYEQYF.

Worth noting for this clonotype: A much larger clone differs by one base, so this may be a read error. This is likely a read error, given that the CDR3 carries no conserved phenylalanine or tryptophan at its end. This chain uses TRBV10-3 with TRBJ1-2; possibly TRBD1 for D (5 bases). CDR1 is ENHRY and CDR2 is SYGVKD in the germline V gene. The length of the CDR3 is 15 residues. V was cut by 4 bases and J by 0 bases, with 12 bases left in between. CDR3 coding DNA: TGTGCCATCAGTGGAGTGGACACCTCTAACTATGGCTACACCTCC. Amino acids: CAISGVDTSNYGYTS.

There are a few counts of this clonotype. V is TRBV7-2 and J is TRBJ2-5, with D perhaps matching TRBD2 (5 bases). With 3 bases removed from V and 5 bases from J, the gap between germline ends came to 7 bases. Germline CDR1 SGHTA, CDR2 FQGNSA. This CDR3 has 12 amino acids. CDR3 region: CASSFGVETQYF. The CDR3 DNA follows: TGTGCCAGCAGCTTCGGGGTCGAGACCCAGTACTTC.

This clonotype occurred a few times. The CDR3 protein is CSVEDATGGGYEQYF. CDR3 nucleotide sequence: TGCAGCGTTGAAGATGCGACAGGGGGAGGGTACGAGCAGTACTTC. The V and J genes are TRBV29-1 and TRBJ2-7; 9 bases line up with TRBD1. The length of the CDR3 is 15 residues. Trimming cost V 0 bases and J 4 bases; bases outside gene matches: 7. Per the germline V gene, CDR1 is SQVTM and CDR2 is ANQGSEA.

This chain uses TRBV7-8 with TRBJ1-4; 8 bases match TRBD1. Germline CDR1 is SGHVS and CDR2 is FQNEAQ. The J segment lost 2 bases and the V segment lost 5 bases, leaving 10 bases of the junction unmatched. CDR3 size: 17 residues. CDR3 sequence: CASSGETGAGTNEKLFF. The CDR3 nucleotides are TGTGCCAGCAGCGGAGAGACAGGGGCTGGGACTAATGAAAAACTGTTTTTT.

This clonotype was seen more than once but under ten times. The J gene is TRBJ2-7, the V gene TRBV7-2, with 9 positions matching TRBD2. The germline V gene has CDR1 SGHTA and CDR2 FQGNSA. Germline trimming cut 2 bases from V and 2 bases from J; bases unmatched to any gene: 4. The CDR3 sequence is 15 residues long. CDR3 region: CASSLPLAGAYEQYF. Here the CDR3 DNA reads TGTGCCAGCAGCTTACCCTTAGCGGGAGCCTACGAGCAGTACTTC.

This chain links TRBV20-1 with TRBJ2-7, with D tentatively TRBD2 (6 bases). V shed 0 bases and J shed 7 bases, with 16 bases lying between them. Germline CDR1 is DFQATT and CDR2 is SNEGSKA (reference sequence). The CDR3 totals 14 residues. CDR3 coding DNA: TGCAGTGCTAGAGACGCGGTCCACGGAGGGGAGCAGTACTTC. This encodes CSARDAVHGGEQYF.

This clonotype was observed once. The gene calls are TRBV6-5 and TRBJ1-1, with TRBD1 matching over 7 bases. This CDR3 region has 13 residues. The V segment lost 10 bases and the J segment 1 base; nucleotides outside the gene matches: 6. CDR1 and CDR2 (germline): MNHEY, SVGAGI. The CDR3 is CATGGTENTEAFF. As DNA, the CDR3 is TGTGCCACTGGCGGGACAGAGAACACTGAAGCTTTCTTT.

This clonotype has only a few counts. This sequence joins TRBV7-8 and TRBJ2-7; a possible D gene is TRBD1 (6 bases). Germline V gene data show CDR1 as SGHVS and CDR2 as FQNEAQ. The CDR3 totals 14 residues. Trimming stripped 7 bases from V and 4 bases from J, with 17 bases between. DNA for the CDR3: TGTGCCAGCATCTCGCTGGGGACAAAGTACGAGCAGTACTTC. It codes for CASISLGTKYEQYF.

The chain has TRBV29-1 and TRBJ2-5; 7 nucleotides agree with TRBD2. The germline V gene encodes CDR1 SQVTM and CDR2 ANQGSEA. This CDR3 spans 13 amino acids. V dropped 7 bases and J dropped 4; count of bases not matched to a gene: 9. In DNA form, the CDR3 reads TGCAGCGGCCTAGCGGATCCATTAGAGACCCAGTACTTC. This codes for CSGLADPLETQYF. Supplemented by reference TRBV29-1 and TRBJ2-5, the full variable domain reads SAVISQKPSRDICQRGTSLTIQCQVDSQVTMMFWYRQQPGQSLTLIATANQGSEATYESGFVIDKFPISRPNLTFSTLTVSNMSPEDSSIYLCSGLADPLETQYFGPGTRLLVL.

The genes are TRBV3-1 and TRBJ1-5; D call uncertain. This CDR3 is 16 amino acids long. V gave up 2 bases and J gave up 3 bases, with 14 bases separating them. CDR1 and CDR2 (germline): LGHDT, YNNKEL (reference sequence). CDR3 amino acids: CASSQLPAGLNQPQHF. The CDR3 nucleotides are TGTGCCAGCAGCCAATTACCGGCAGGACTCAATCAGCCCCAGCATTTT. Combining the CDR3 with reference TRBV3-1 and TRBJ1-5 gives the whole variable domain DTAVSQTPKYLVTQMGNDKSIKCEQNLGHDTMYWYKQDSKKFLKIMFSYNNKELIINETVPNRFSPKSPDKAHLNLHINSLELGDSAVYFCASSQLPAGLNQPQHFGDGTRLSIL.

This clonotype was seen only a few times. The CDR3 region has the DNA TGTGCCAGCAGCTTAGCTGGCCTTCTGGAAGCTTTCTTT. This encodes CASSLAGLLEAFF. The chain combines TRBV7-8 with TRBJ1-1; D gene uncertain. The germline CDR1 and CDR2 sequences are SGHVS and FQNEAQ. Trimming cost V 0 bases and J 8 bases, with 10 bases left between them. There are 13 residues in the CDR3.